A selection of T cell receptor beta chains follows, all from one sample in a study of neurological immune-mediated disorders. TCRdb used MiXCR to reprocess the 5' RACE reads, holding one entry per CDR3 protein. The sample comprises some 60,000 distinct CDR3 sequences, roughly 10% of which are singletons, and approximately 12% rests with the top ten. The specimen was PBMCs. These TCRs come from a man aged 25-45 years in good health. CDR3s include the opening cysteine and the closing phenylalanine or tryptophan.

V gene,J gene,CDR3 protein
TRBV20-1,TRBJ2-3,CSASGISTDTQYF
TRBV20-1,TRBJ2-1,CSARDVGSSYNEQFF
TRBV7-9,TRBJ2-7,CASSLETGGGYEQYF
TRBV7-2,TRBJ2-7,CASSLGVSYEQYF
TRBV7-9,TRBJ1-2,CASSLAGRDGYTF
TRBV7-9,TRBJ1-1,CASSLLSGRGNTEAFF
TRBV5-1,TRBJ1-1,CASSLAEGGWAFF
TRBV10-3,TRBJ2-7,CAISDWAGKTYEQYF
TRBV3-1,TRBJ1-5,CASSHLRVGVQPQHF
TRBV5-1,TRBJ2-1,CASSFGTSGSQFF
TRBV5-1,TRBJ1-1,CASSMGSSGATEAFF
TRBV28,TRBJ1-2,CASSPPENYGYTF
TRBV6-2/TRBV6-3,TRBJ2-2,CASSNQGGAGELFF
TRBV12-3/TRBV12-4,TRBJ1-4,CASSPQQEKLFF
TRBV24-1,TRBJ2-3,CATSDFTGALAGVTDTQYF
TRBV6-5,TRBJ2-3,CASSYDRISTDTQYF
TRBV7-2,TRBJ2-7,CASSLSLGQGVEQYF
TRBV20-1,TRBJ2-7,CSVHRGNSYEQYF
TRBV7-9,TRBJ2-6,CASSRSYSSGANVLTF
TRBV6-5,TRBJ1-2,CASSYSRGERGYTF
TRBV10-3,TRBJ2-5,CAISASGETQYF
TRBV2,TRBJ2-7,CASNFWDRAYEQYF
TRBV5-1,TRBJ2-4,CASSLGDSRGGDIQYF
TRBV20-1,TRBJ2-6,CGLPGQGAGANVLTF
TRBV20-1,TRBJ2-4,CSGSGLAGGAKNIQYF
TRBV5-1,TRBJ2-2,CASSRGQGANTGELFF
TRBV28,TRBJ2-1,CASNRVPYEQFF
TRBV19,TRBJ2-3,CASSIQADTQYF
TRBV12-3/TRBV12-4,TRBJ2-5,CASSLGDYQETQYF
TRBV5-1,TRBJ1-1,CASSLGQGSEAFF
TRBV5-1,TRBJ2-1,CASSLVGRGAVDEQFF
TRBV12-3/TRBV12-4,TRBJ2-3,CASSQRNRGPSTDTQYF
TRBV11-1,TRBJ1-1,CASSYDRRGTEAFF
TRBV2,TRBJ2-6,CASSETGTGVTNVLTF
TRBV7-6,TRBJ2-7,CASSLNARVYEQYF
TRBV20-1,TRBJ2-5,CSARDQGAGGTQYF
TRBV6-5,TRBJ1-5,CASSLTGAIGPQHF
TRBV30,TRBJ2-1,CAWSSLAGGDEQFF
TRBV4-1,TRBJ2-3,CASSQGAGANTDTQYF